Presented here are 2 T cell receptor beta chains from one specimen sequenced in a study of response to subunit inactivated influenza vaccine. TCRdb processed the RT-PCR reads anew with MiXCR; each CDR3 protein has one entry. The repertoire holds about 520,000 distinct CDR3 sequences, with approximately 24% as singletons. The sample in question was CD4+ T cells sorted from PBMCs, obtained 5 days after vaccination. These receptors were obtained from a man aged 50 to 59 who received an inactivated influenza vaccine.

The table lists this clonotype with a few counts. The chain employs TRBV12-3 or TRBV12-4 and TRBJ1-2; D is ambiguous. The CDR3 runs 13 residues. Trimming pared 1 base from V and 7 bases from J, leaving 10 bases between. Written as DNA, the CDR3 is TGTGCCAGCAGTTTAGGGCCCGTGGGTGGCTACACCTTC. Translating gives CASSLGPVGGYTF.

This clonotype has more than one count but fewer than ten. The chain has TRBV10-1 and TRBJ2-1; 11 nucleotides line up with TRBD1. CDR1 is WNHNN and CDR2 is SYGVQD in the germline V gene (reference sequence). After removal of 5 bases from V and 3 bases from J, the junction contained 3 bases not matched to a gene. This CDR3 has 15 residues. The CDR3 DNA sequence: TGCGCCAGCAGTCGGGGACAGGGGGTCTACAATGAGCAGTTCTTC. Amino acid sequence: CASSRGQGVYNEQFF.